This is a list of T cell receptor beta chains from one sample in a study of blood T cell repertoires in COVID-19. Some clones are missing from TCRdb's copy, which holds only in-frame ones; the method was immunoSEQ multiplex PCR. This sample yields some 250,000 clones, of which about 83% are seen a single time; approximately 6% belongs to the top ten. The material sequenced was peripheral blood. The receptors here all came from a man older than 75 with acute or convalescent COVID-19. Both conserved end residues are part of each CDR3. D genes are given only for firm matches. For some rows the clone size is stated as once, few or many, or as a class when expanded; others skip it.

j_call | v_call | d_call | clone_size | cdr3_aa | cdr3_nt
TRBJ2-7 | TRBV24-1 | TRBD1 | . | CATSRPTGVEQYF | TGTGCCACTTCCCGCCCTACAGGGGTCGAGCAGTACTTC
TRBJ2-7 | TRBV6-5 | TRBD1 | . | CASAGQVSYEQYF | TGTGCCAGCGCGGGACAGGTCTCCTACGAGCAGTACTTC
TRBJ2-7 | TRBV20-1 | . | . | CSASRGTRAEQYF | TGCAGTGCCAGTAGAGGAACGAGAGCCGAGCAGTACTTC
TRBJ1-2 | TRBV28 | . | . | CASSRRGASYGYTF | TGTGCCAGCAGTCGCCGGGGGGCGAGCTATGGCTACACCTTC
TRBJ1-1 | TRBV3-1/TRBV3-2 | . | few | CASSQASAEAFF | TGTGCCAGCAGCCAAGCGTCCGCTGAAGCTTTCTTT
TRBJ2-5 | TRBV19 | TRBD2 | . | CASSRGGKETQYF | TGTGCCAGTAGTCGCGGGGGTAAAGAGACCCAGTACTTC
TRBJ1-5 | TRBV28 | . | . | CASSLDVGNQPQHF | TGTGCCAGCAGTTTAGATGTAGGCAATCAGCCCCAGCATTTT
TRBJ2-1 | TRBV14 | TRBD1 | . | CASSQPPGQGAYEQFF | TGTGCCAGCAGTCAACCACCGGGACAGGGGGCCTATGAGCAGTTCTTC
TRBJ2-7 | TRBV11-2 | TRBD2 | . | CASRQIAGGPYEQYF | TGTGCCAGCAGACAAATAGCGGGAGGGCCATACGAGCAGTACTTC
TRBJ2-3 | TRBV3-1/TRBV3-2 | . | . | CASSQDEGDTQYF | TGTGCCAGCAGCCAAGATGAGGGAGATACGCAGTATTTT
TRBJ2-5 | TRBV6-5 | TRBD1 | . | CASSYSRTGFVGTQYF | TGTGCCAGCAGTTACTCGAGGACAGGGTTTGTGGGGACCCAGTACTTC
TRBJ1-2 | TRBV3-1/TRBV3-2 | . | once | CASSGTWGDYGYTF | TGTGCCAGCAGCGGGACGTGGGGGGACTATGGCTACACCTTC
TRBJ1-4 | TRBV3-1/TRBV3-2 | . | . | CASSRGELQHNEKLFF | TGTGCCAGCAGCCGGGGGGAGTTGCAGCATAATGAAAAACTGTTTTTT
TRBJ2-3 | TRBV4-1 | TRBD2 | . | CASSQERVGLAGALLPSDTQYF | TGCGCCAGCAGCCAAGAGCGGGTGGGACTAGCGGGGGCCCTACTCCCTTCAGATACGCAGTATTTT
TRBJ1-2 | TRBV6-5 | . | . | CASMQENYGYTF | TGTGCCAGCATGCAGGAAAACTATGGCTACACCTTC
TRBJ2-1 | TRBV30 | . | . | CACTYNEQFF | TGTGCCTGCACATACAATGAGCAGTTCTTC
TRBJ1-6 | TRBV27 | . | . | CASRPTQPSPLHF | TGTGCCAGCAGACCAACACAGCCTTCACCCCTCCACTTT